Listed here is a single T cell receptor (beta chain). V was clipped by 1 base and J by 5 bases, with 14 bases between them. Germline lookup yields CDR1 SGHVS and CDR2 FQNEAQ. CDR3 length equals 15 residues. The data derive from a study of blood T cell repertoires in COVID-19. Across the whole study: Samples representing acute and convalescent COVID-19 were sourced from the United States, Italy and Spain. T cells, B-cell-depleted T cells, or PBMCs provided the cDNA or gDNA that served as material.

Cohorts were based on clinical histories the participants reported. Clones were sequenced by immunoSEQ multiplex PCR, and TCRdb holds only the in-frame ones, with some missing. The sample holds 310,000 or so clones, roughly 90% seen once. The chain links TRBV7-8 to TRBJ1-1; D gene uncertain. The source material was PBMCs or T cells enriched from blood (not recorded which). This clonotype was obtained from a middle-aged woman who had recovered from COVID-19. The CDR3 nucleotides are TGTGCCAGCAGCTTAGTCGTTACGGGGAAAACTGAAGCTTTCTTT. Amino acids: CASSLVVTGKTEAFF.